One sample yielded the 29 T cell receptor beta chains listed below, sequenced in a study of beta chain features in type 1 diabetes. Study-level results: TCRB CDR3s from Type 1 diabetes patients were moderately but significantly shorter in all four CD4+ subsets.

These receptors are not linked to any known antigen. Sequenced material consisted of expressed TCRB transcripts (all of the isolated RNA was reverse transcribed). Sequencing used immunoSEQ multiplex PCR; TCRdb keeps in-frame clones, though not all of them. Among 550,000 to 850,000 clones, around an eighth were seen once, and the ten largest hold approximately 0.021%. The specimen was naive CD4+ T cells from blood. The receptors come from a man between 18 and 29 years old with type 1 diabetes.

The rearrangement links TRBV20-1 to TRBJ1-4; D not resolved. V was shortened by 6 bases and J by 8 bases, with 10 bases between the two germline ends. Germline values: CDR1 DFQATT, CDR2 SNEGSKA (reference sequence). The CDR3 covers 11 residues. CDR3 coding DNA: TGCAGTGCCACATCTCGGGAAAAACTGTTTTTT. Its protein product is CSATSREKLFF.

The chain recombines TRBV2 with TRBJ1-5; D ambiguous. CDR3 size: 13 residues. Between the trimmed V and J ends, which lost 1 base and 3 bases, there was a span of 4 bases. Germline values: CDR1 SNHLY, CDR2 FYNNEI. The CDR3 DNA is TGTGCCAGCAGTGAAGTAGTCAATCAGCCCCAGCATTTT. It translates to CASSEVVNQPQHF.

This clone has just a few counts. The V gene is TRBV5-1, the J gene TRBJ1-1; D gene unclear. This CDR3 contains 15 residues. V was pared by 1 base and J by 2 bases, with 12 bases between. Germline V gene data show CDR1 as SGHRS and CDR2 as YFSETQ. CDR3 sequence: CASSLFAEGNTEAFF. The CDR3 nucleotides are TGCGCCAGCAGCTTGTTTGCGGAAGGTAACACTGAAGCTTTCTTT.

This sequence joins TRBV7-9 and TRBJ2-1; TRBD1 or TRBD2 may be the D gene (5 bases each). Deletions cut 1 base from V and 8 bases from J, with 12 bases between. In germline, CDR1 is SEHNR, CDR2 FQNEAQ (reference sequence). The CDR3 has 14 amino acids. Here the CDR3 DNA reads TGTGCCAGCAGCTTAGTCGCAGGGCGGGATGAGCAGTTCTTC. Protein sequence: CASSLVAGRDEQFF.

In this sample, this clone turned up a few times. Here the CDR3 DNA reads TGTGCCAGCAGCGTATCGGTTTCGAACACCGGGGAGCTGTTTTTT. Translating it yields CASSVSVSNTGELFF. This chain joins TRBV9 and TRBJ2-2, with D unresolved. The V gene's germline CDR1 is SGDLS and CDR2 YYNGEE. V was trimmed by 1 base and J by 0 bases, leaving 7 bases between them. The length of the CDR3 is 15 residues.

The CDR3 spells CASSSYDSFYSPLHF. The CDR3 bases are TGTGCCAGCAGTTCTTACGACAGTTTTTATTCACCCCTCCACTTT. The chain links TRBV27 to TRBJ1-6; D perhaps matches TRBD1 (5 bases). This CDR3 is 15 amino acids long. Per the germline V gene, CDR1 is MNHEY and CDR2 is SMNVEV (reference sequence). V dropped 4 bases and J dropped 8 bases, with 15 bases sitting between them.

The sample holds a few counts of this clone. The chain couples TRBV5-4 to TRBJ1-1; no clear D. The germline V gene encodes CDR1 SGHNT and CDR2 YYREEE (reference sequence). Trimming removed 2 bases from V and 5 bases from J, with 10 bases in between. The CDR3 consists of 13 residues. CDR3 nucleotide sequence: TGTGCCAGCAGCTTTACAGAGGATACTGAAGCTTTCTTT. Its translation: CASSFTEDTEAFF. Full variable domain (rest looked up from reference TRBV5-4 and TRBJ1-1): ETGVTQSPTHLIKTRGQQVTLRCSSQSGHNTVSWYQQALGQGPQFIFQYYREEENGRGNFPPRFSGLQFPNYSSELNVNALELDDSALYLCASSFTEDTEAFFGQGTRLTVV.

This clone was counted a few times. The gene calls are TRBV11-2 and TRBJ1-2, with no clear D. Trimming left V 0 bases short and J 7 bases short, with 9 bases between. CDR3 size: 13 residues. CDR1 and CDR2 (germline): SGHAT, FQNNGV. CDR3 region: CASSLELESGYTF. The DNA for the CDR3 is TGTGCCAGCAGCTTAGAGTTAGAAAGTGGCTACACCTTC.

This chain connects TRBV5-1 to TRBJ2-5; the match to TRBD1 covers 7 bases. The CDR3 totals 14 residues. CDR1 and CDR2 from the germline V gene are SGHRS and YFSETQ. After removal of 4 bases from V and 2 bases from J, the junction contained 5 bases not matched to a gene. In DNA form, the CDR3 reads TGCGCCAGCAGCCCCCGGACAGGACAAGAGACCCAGTACTTC. It yields the protein CASSPRTGQETQYF.

This clone was seen a handful of times. Different DNA sequences within this sample yield the same CDR3. The chain carries TRBV29-1 and TRBJ1-2, with D uncertain. There are 13 residues in the CDR3. Germline loops: CDR1 SQVTM, CDR2 ANQGSEA. The V end was cut by 7 bases, the J end by 10 bases, with 22 bases between. The CDR3 coding sequence is TGCAGCGCTGCCGGGGAGGGCCTTCGAGTCTACACCTTC. It codes for CSAAGEGLRVYTF.

This clone was seen more than once but under ten times. J is TRBJ2-7 and V is TRBV18; D is uncertain. Trimming took 4 bases from V and 3 from J, leaving 10 bases between them. The CDR3 is made up of 13 amino acids. The germline CDR1 and CDR2 sequences are KGHSH and LQKENI. The DNA for the CDR3 is TGTGCCAGCTCACGTAACGCCGGCTACGAGCAGTACTTC. This sequence encodes CASSRNAGYEQYF. Full variable domain (rest looked up from reference TRBV18 and TRBJ2-7): NAGVMQNPRHLVRRRGQEARLRCSPMKGHSHVYWYRQLPEEGLKFMVYLQKENIIDESGMPKERFSAEFPKEGPSILRIQQVVRGDSAAYFCASSRNAGYEQYFGPGTRLTVT.

This clone has more than one count but fewer than ten. The same CDR3 can be traced to other DNA sequences in this sample. The rearrangement links TRBV30 to TRBJ2-1; D gene ambiguous. Trimming removed 0 bases from V and 6 bases from J, with 6 bases in between. The CDR3 has 12 amino acids. Germline V gene data show CDR1 as GTSNPN and CDR2 as SVGIG (reference sequence). The CDR3 sequence: CAWSVWGNEQFF. The DNA of the CDR3 is TGTGCCTGGAGTGTCTGGGGCAATGAGCAGTTCTTC.

This clone has more than one count but fewer than ten. The chain has TRBV10-3 and TRBJ2-7; D not resolved. The CDR3 has 13 amino acids. Germline CDR1 reads ENHRY; CDR2 reads SYGVKD. Deletions cut 3 bases from V and 0 bases from J, with 6 bases between. CDR3 loop: CAISEGSSYEQYF. The DNA of the CDR3 is TGTGCCATCAGTGAAGGTTCCTCCTACGAGCAGTACTTC.

CDR3 in DNA: TGTGCCAGCAGCCCCGACAGGGTAGGCGGCTACACCTTC. Protein product: CASSPDRVGGYTF. The rearrangement links TRBV6-5 to TRBJ1-2, with 7 bases matching TRBD1. V lost 6 bases, J lost 8 bases, and 9 bases stayed unmatched. In germline, CDR1 is MNHEY, CDR2 SVGAGI. This CDR3 has 13 residues.

The chain uses TRBV25-1 and TRBJ1-2; D perhaps matches TRBD1 (5 bases). The CDR3 runs 14 residues. Looked up from germline, CDR1 is MGHDK and CDR2 is SYGVNS. Between the trimmed V and J ends, which lost 2 bases and 8 bases, there was a span of 15 bases. CDR3 bases: TGTGCCAGCAGTGAACAGGGTTTTTCATTAGGCTACACCTTC. As protein: CASSEQGFSLGYTF.

This clone has only a few counts. The chain uses TRBV6-6 and TRBJ2-4; D remains ambiguous. V lost 5 bases, J lost 6 bases, and 5 bases lay in between. Germline CDR1 MNHNY, CDR2 SVGAGI (reference sequence). This CDR3 has 11 residues. In DNA form, the CDR3 reads TGTGCCAGCAGTCCGGGAAACATTCAGTACTTC. Protein: CASSPGNIQYF.

There are a few counts of this clone. The rearrangement joins TRBV18 to TRBJ2-6; no clear D. The CDR3 loop spans 15 amino acids. The V end was cut by 3 bases, the J end by 3 bases, with 9 bases between. Germline CDR1 is KGHSH and CDR2 is LQKENI. CDR3 coding DNA: TGTGCCAGCTCACCTACCAGTGATGGGGCCAACGTCCTGACTTTC. It encodes CASSPTSDGANVLTF.

There are a few counts of this clone. The CDR3 spells CASSRAGSQETQYF. DNA of the CDR3: TGTGCCAGCAGCCGAGCCGGGTCTCAAGAGACCCAGTACTTC. V and J are TRBV7-9 and TRBJ2-5; D remains unclear. V was shortened by 5 bases and J by 2 bases, with 12 bases between the two germline ends. The germline gives CDR1 SEHNR, CDR2 FQNEAQ (reference sequence). This CDR3 spans 14 amino acids. The variable domain in full, with the rest retrieved from reference TRBV7-9 and TRBJ2-5, is DTGVSQNPRHKITKRGQNVTFRCDPISEHNRLYWYRQTLGQGPEFLTYFQNEAQLEKSRLLSDRFSAERPKGSFSTLEIQRTEQGDSAMYLCASSRAGSQETQYFGPGTRLLVL.

This chain uses TRBV30 with TRBJ1-5, with a possible D match to TRBD1 (6 bases). V lost 0 bases and J lost 5, with 14 bases in between. CDR3 size: 15 residues. Germline assignment: CDR1 GTSNPN and CDR2 SVGIG (reference sequence). CDR3 coding DNA: TGTGCCTGGAGTGTACAGGGAGGGTTGCATCAGCCCCAGCATTTT. Translating it yields CAWSVQGGLHQPQHF.

A few counts support this clone. The chain combines TRBV7-3 with TRBJ2-1; 8 positions match TRBD2. Germline CDR1 reads SGHTA; CDR2 reads FQGTGA. The CDR3 spans 15 residues. V gave up 4 bases and J gave up 9 bases; unmatched junction bases: 11. The DNA of the CDR3 is TGTGCCAGCAGCTCCTCGAATAGCGGGGACGGTGAGCAGTTCTTC. Translation: CASSSSNSGDGEQFF.

This clone was recorded a few times. Other DNA variants within this sample encode the same CDR3. The chain employs TRBV29-1 and TRBJ2-3; the D gene is possibly TRBD2 (5 bases). Trimming removed 4 bases from V and 2 bases from J, with 10 bases in between. The length of the CDR3 is 13 residues. From germline, CDR1 is SQVTM and CDR2 ANQGSEA. In nucleotides, the CDR3 is TGCAGCGTTGGAGGGCGGGTCACAGATACGCAGTATTTT. Translating it yields CSVGGRVTDTQYF.

This clone was seen more than once but under ten times. CDR3 bases: TGTGCCTGGGGGCCGGGGGGAACCTACGAGCAGTACTTC. Its protein is CAWGPGGTYEQYF. This rearrangement joins TRBV30 to TRBJ2-5; TRBD2 matches 7 bases. The tail of the sequence fits TRBJ2-7 better, so the J call may be wrong. The CDR3 runs to 13 residues. The V gene's germline CDR1 is GTSNPN and CDR2 SVGIG (reference sequence).

The CDR3 is CASSPLAGATDTQYF. CDR3 in DNA: TGTGCCAGCAGTCCGCTAGCGGGGGCCACAGATACGCAGTATTTT. The chain is built from TRBV7-8 and TRBJ2-3; 10 bases agree with TRBD2. The CDR3 loop spans 15 amino acids. The V gene end was trimmed by 6 bases and the J gene end by 2 bases; junction bases not matched to a gene: 5. Germline CDR1 is SGHVS and CDR2 is FQNEAQ.

The chain carries TRBV6-5 and TRBJ1-1, with D perhaps TRBD1 (5 bases). The CDR3 is 15 amino acids. CDR1 and CDR2 from the germline V gene are MNHEY and SVGAGI. The ends were cut back, 7 bases at V and 0 bases at J, with 15 bases in the middle. DNA for the CDR3: TGTGCCAGCACCCACGGGGGGATGTTGAACACTGAAGCTTTCTTT. Its translation: CASTHGGMLNTEAFF.

The chain couples TRBV5-4 to TRBJ2-1; 8 positions agree with TRBD2. The CDR3 consists of 14 residues. J lost 5 bases, V lost 4 bases, and 5 bases had no gene match. Germline lookup yields CDR1 SGHNT and CDR2 YYREEE (reference sequence). The CDR3 DNA reads as TGTGCCAGCAGCGCCATACTAGCGGACAATGAGCAGTTCTTC. It encodes CASSAILADNEQFF. The whole variable domain, filled in from reference TRBV5-4 and TRBJ2-1, reads ETGVTQSPTHLIKTRGQQVTLRCSSQSGHNTVSWYQQALGQGPQFIFQYYREEENGRGNFPPRFSGLQFPNYSSELNVNALELDDSALYLCASSAILADNEQFFGPGTRLTVL.

This clone occurred a few times. This chain joins TRBV4-1 and TRBJ2-1, with 11 positions matching TRBD1. The germline gives CDR1 MGHRA, CDR2 YSYEKL. Trimming took 4 bases from V and 5 from J; bases not matched to a gene: 4. This CDR3 region has 15 residues. The CDR3 region is CASSPGQGADNEQFF. DNA for the CDR3: TGCGCCAGCAGCCCAGGACAGGGGGCGGACAATGAGCAGTTCTTC.

This rearrangement joins TRBV7-9 to TRBJ1-2; 7 bases fit TRBD1. The CDR3 is 14 amino acids. V lost 5 bases, J lost 5 bases, and 8 bases stayed unmatched. Germline V gene sequence: CDR1 SEHNR, CDR2 FQNEAQ (reference sequence). Written as DNA, the CDR3 is TGTGCCAGCAGCGATCGGGACAGAAATTATGGCTACACCTTC. It codes for CASSDRDRNYGYTF.

This chain uses TRBV2 with TRBJ1-2; D not resolved. CDR1 is SNHLY and CDR2 is FYNNEI in the germline V gene. The CDR3 has 11 amino acids. V was cut by 7 bases and J by 2 bases, with 5 bases left in between. The CDR3 coding sequence is TGTGCCAGCAAGCAAAACTATGGCTACACCTTC. This translates into CASKQNYGYTF.

This clone occurred a few times. The V gene is TRBV2, the J gene TRBJ1-5, with TRBD1 as a possible D gene (5 bases). This CDR3 has 15 amino acids. Germline V gene lookup returns CDR1 SNHLY and CDR2 FYNNEI. V gave up 5 bases and J gave up 2 bases, with 13 bases separating them. CDR3 sequence reads: CASSWARGGNQPQHF. The CDR3, as DNA: TGTGCCAGCAGTTGGGCGAGGGGCGGCAATCAGCCCCAGCATTTT.